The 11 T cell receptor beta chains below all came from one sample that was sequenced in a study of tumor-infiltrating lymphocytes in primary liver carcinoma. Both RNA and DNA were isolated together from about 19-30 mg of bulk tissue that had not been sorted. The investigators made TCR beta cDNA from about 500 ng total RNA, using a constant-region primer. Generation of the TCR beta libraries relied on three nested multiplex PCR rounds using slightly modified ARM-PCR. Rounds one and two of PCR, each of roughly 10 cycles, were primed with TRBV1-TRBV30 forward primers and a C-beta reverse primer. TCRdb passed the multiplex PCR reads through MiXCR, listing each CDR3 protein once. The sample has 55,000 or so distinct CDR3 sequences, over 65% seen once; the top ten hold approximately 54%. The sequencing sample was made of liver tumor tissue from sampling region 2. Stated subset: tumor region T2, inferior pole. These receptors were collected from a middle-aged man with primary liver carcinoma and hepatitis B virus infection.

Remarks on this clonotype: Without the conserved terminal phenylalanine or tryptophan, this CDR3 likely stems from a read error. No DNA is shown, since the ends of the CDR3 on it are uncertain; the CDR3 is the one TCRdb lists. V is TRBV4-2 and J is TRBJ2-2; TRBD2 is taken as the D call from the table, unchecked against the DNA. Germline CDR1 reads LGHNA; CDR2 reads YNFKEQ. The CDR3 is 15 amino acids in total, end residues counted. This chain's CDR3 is CASKGTSGTIGELLL.

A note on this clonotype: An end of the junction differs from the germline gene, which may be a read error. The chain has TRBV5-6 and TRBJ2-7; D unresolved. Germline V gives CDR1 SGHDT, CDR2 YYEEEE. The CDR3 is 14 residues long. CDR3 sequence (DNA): TGTGGCAGCAGATTGTTCCTCTTCTCCTACGAGCAGTACTTC. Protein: CGSRLFLFSYEQYF.

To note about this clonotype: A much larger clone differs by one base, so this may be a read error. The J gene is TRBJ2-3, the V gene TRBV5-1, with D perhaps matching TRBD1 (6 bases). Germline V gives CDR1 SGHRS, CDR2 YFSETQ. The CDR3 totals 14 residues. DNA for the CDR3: TGCACCAGCAGCTTGGGACACAACACAGATACGCAGTATTTT. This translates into CTSSLGHNTDTQYF.

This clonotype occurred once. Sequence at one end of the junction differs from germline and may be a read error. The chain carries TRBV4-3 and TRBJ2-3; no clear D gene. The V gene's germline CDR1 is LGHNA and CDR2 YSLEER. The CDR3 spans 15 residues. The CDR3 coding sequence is TGCGCCAGCAACCAAGGAGTCGTCTTAGCAGACACGCGGTATTTT. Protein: CASNQGVVLADTRYF.

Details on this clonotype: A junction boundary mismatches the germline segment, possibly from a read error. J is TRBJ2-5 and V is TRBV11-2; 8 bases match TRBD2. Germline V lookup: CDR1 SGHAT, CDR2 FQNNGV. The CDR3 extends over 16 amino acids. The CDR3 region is CASSQASGGGKETQYF. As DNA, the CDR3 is TGTGCCAGCAGTCAAGCTTCTGGCGGGGGGAAAGAGACCCAATACTTC.

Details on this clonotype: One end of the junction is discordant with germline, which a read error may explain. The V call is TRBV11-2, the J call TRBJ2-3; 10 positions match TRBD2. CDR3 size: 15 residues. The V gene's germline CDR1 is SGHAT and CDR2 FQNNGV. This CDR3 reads CASSLSSGSTDTQCF. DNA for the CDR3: TGTGCCAGCAGCTTGTCTAGCGGGAGCACAGATACACAGTGTTTT.

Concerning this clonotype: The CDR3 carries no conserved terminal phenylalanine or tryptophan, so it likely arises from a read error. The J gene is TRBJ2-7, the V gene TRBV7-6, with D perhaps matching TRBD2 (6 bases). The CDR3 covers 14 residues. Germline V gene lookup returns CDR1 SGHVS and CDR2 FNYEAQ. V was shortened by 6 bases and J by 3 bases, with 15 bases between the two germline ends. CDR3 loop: CASREGFGSYEQYS. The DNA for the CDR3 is TGTGCCAGCAGAGAGGGATTCGGGAGCTACGAGCAGTACTCC.

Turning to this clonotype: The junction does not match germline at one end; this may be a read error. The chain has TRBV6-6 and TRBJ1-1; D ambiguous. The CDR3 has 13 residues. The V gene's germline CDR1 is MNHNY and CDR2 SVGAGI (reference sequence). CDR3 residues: CANSQAEGTEAFF. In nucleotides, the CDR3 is TGTGCCAACAGTCAGGCAGAGGGCACTGAAGCTTTCTTT.

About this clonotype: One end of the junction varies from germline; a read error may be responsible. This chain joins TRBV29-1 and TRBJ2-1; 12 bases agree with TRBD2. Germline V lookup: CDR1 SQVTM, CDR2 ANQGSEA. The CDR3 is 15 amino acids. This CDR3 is CSVGLAGWFYNEQFF. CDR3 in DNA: TGCAGTGTTGGACTAGCGGGATGGTTCTACAATGAGCAGTTCTTC.

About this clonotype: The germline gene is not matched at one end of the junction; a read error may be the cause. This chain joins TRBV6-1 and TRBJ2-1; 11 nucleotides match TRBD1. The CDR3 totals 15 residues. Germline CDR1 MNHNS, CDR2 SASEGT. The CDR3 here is CASSGDRGFSNEQLF. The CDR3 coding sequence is TGTGCCAGCAGTGGGGACAGGGGGTTTAGCAATGAGCAGTTGTTC.

This CDR3 reads CASSSRTGGYGHYF. The CDR3 DNA reads TGTGCCAGCAGCTCTAGGACAGGGGGCTACGGGCATTACTTC. The chain has TRBV11-2 and TRBJ2-7, with 11 bases aligning to TRBD1. The trim removed 4 bases at V and 13 bases at J, leaving 12 bases unmatched. CDR1 is SGHAT and CDR2 is FQNNGV in the germline V gene. There are 14 residues in the CDR3.